These T cell receptor beta chains were read from a single sample in a study of human T cells and chemical hapten exposure. MiXCR, run by TCRdb on the RACE reads, gives a single entry per CDR3 protein. The sample includes around 110,000 distinct CDR3 sequences, 9% to 13% of them seen just once. The source was whole blood, collected in connection with sensitization to the hapten diphenylcyclopropenone (DPC). These receptors were collected from a woman between 45 and 60 years old with alopecia areata. Some clones in this sample may be carry-over from other donors' samples. CDR3s leave out the opening cysteine and the closing phenylalanine or tryptophan. Clone size is shown for a subset of rows, as once, few, many or a class of expanded clone.

CDR3 protein,CDR3 length,clone size,V gene
ASSLSAGQTYEQY,13,few,TRBV4-1
SARDEASYYNSPLH,14,NA,TRBV20-1
ASSLVQGADQPQH,13,few,TRBV7-2
ASSPYITEAF,10,few,TRBV28
ASSLGIAGTYEQY,13,many,TRBV5-1
SARDRYEQF,9,few,TRBV20-1
ASSLGTADTQY,11,many,TRBV12-3/TRBV12-4
ASLAGNQPQH,10,few,TRBV6-6
ASSQAAYNEQF,11,few,TRBV4-1
ASSLAGASRLF,11,many,TRBV12-3/TRBV12-4
ASSQLNRLNTEAF,13,many,TRBV3-1
ASSPGLLNTEAF,12,NA,TRBV5-1
ASSSLTGRNTEAF,13,NA,TRBV28
ASRVTEISYGYT,12,NA,TRBV7-2
ASCGGHRTDTQY,12,few,TRBV12-3/TRBV12-4
ASSLSAGISTDTQY,14,NA,TRBV12-3/TRBV12-4
ASSQGTGLAAYGYT,14,NA,TRBV14
ASSAGTGYT,9,many,TRBV12-3/TRBV12-4
ASSLEGSGGFLYNEQF,16,NA,TRBV7-2
ASSLSEDTQY,10,many,TRBV5-6
SVADYEQY,8,NA,TRBV29-1
ASSNGVAGGSTDTQY,15,few,TRBV7-6
AISEHDTQY,9,many,TRBV10-3
AIRNIGGTNTEAF,13,few,TRBV10-3
ASSHSQGALNTEAF,14,many,TRBV4-1
AISEYGTVYEQY,12,few,TRBV10-3
ASSRQGGKSQPQH,13,NA,TRBV12-3/TRBV12-4
ASSSIREQY,9,NA,TRBV5-1
ASRSGLNTEAF,11,many,TRBV7-2
ASRRQFFSYEQY,12,NA,TRBV12-3/TRBV12-4
ASSQDGAGGNYGYT,14,few,TRBV4-2
ASSQGLRAGIADTQY,15,NA,TRBV3-1